This T cell receptor (beta chain) was profiled in a study of T-cell memory formation after mild COVID-19. Only a few counts were recorded for this clonotype. Antigen unknown. Notes on the study in general: Confirmation was lacking for SARS-CoV-2 specificity of second-wave clones that peaked on day 37. Within pre-infection memory, some responding clones were found, suggesting cross-reactive memory joined.

TCRdb independently ran MiXCR on the 5' RACE reads; one entry per CDR3 protein. The data show 300,000 to 350,000 distinct CDR3 sequences, 13% seen once. The sequence came from a man aged 18 to 30 who had mild COVID-19 (a few samples of this study predate the infection). Cell type and time point are not known. The sequencing sample was made of PBMCs or a T cell subset sorted from them (not recorded which).

CDR3: CASSLDAAGGYNEQFF. The CDR3 DNA sequence: TGTGCCAGCAGCTTAGATGCGGCGGGGGGGTACAATGAGCAGTTCTTC. The V call is TRBV11-2, the J call TRBJ2-1, with 9 bases identical to TRBD2. The J segment lost 4 bases and the V segment lost 0 bases, leaving 4 bases of the junction unmatched. The CDR3 runs 16 residues. Germline lookup yields CDR1 SGHAT and CDR2 FQNNGV.